This entry is about one T cell receptor (beta chain). The antigen is not known. This sample is part of a study of STAT3 mutations in large granular lymphocyte leukemia. Tens of thousands of productive templates were obtained per sample on average. This table comes from immunoSEQ multiplex PCR, and its TCRdb copy is limited to in-frame clones, with some not included. The data contain over 800 clones, around 51% of them singletons. Germline CDR1 is SNHLY and CDR2 is FYNNEI. Trimming removed 0 bases from V and 7 bases from J, with 13 bases in between. This CDR3 is built from 14 residues. General study points: After therapy, 6 of 18 patients switched clonotypes, all new clones STAT3 wild type. Some patients had persisting codominant clonotypes that could mask small clones. In T-cell large granular lymphocyte leukemia, about half of patients showed multiple immunodominant subclonotypes.

Material: PBMCs. The receptor's source is a human donor with T large granular lymphocyte leukemia. Some clones in this sample may be carry-over from other donors' samples. V usage is TRBV2 and J usage is TRBJ2-7; D might be TRBD1 (5 bases). The CDR3 spells CASSEAESRGEQYF. The CDR3 DNA follows: TGTGCCAGCAGTGAAGCGGAGTCTAGGGGAGAGCAGTACTTC.